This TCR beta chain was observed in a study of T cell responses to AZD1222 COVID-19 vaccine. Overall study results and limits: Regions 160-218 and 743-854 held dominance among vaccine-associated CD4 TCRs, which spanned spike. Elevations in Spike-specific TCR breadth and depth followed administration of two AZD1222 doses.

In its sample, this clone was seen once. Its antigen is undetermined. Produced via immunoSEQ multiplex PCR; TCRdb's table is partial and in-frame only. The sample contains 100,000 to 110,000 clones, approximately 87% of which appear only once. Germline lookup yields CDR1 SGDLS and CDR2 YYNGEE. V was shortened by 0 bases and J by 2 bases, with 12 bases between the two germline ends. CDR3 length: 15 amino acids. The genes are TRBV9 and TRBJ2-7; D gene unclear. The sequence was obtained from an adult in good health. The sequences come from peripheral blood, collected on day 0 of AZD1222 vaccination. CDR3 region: CASSVGQTQAYEQYF. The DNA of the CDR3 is TGTGCCAGCAGCGTAGGTCAGACGCAAGCCTACGAGCAGTACTTC. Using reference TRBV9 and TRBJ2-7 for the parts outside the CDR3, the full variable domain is DSGVTQTPKHLITATGQRVTLRCSPRSGDLSVYWYQQSLDQGLQFLIQYYNGEERAKGNILERFSAQQFPDLHSELNLSSLELGDSALYFCASSVGQTQAYEQYFGPGTRLTVT.